This T cell receptor (beta chain) was recovered during a study of T cell responses to AZD1222 COVID-19 vaccine. This CDR3 comprises 11 residues. The germline V gene has CDR1 SGHTA and CDR2 FQGNSA. V dropped 4 bases and J dropped 4 bases, with 4 bases sitting between them. Study-wide results and limits: White British donors predominated, females outnumbered males, and clonal diversity was possibly underestimated. Spike-spanning, vaccine-associated CD4 TCRs were dominant at 160-218 and 743-854. Repertoire sampling happened only post peak T cell response. A rise in Spike-specific TCR breadth and depth followed two AZD1222 doses.

With respect to this clone: The antigen is unknown.

Sequenced by immunoSEQ multiplex PCR; TCRdb stores in-frame clones only, minus some. Here the sample spans over 150,000 clones, roughly 93% being singletons. The sequence was collected from an adult who received the MenACWY meningococcal vaccine as a control. The sample was peripheral blood, taken 28 days after the second dose of the MenACWY control vaccine. The rearrangement joins TRBV7-2 to TRBJ2-5; D unclear. The CDR3 protein is CASSSRETQYF. The DNA for the CDR3 is TGTGCCAGCAGCTCCAGAGAGACCCAGTACTTC.